This T cell receptor (beta chain) emerged from a study of T cells in Graves' hyperthyroidism and ophthalmopathy. The germline V gene encodes CDR1 DFQATT and CDR2 SNEGSKA (reference sequence). With 1 base clipped from V and 7 bases from J, the junction kept 5 bases outside the gene matches. The CDR3 length is 14 residues. This clonotype has a count of ten or more. Its antigen is unknown. Authors of the study amplified TCR beta CDR3 regions from RNA transcripts. The study used the HTBI primer set for a first-round RT-PCR of the TCR CDR3. TCRdb ran MiXCR on the multiplex PCR reads and lists one entry per CDR3 protein. This table holds 400,000 to 500,000 distinct CDR3 sequences, 13% to 15% found once. Study-level findings and limits: Peripheral blood also featured most of the thyroid clonotypes expanded above 0.001. A model of 13 V-J pairs discriminated ophthalmopathy from stable hyperthyroidism.

The receptor was isolated from a woman between 18 and 29 years old with Graves' hyperthyroidism. Source material: blood. The J gene is TRBJ2-1, the V gene TRBV20-1; TRBD2 agrees at 9 bases. The CDR3 bases are TGCAGTGCTAGAGCGGCGGGAGGGTCAAATGAGCAGTTCTTC. Protein: CSARAAGGSNEQFF.